Listed below are T cell receptor beta chains from one sample, sequenced in a study of T cell responses to AZD1222 COVID-19 vaccine. Sequencing used immunoSEQ multiplex PCR; TCRdb keeps in-frame clones, though not all of them. The repertoire holds 110,000 or so clones, with around 84% as singletons. Sequences were derived from peripheral blood, sampled 28 days after the second AZD1222 dose. These receptors all come from an adult who received the AZD1222 COVID-19 vaccine. Both conserved end residues are part of each CDR3. The order of the fields is clone size, V gene, J gene, CDR3 length, D gene, CDR3 protein, CDR3 DNA. D genes are given only for firm matches. Not all rows give a size; the values are once, few, many and, for expanded clones, a class.

abundance: NA; v_gene: TRBV7-2; j_gene: TRBJ2-3; len: 14; d_gene: TRBD2; CDR3aa: CASSIGLATDTQYF; CDR3nt: TGTGCCAGCAGCATAGGACTAGCCACAGATACGCAGTATTTT
abundance: NA; v_gene: TRBV9; j_gene: TRBJ1-2; len: 14; d_gene: NA; CDR3aa: CASTPGGGIYGYTF; CDR3nt: TGTGCCAGCACCCCGGGTGGGGGAATCTATGGCTACACCTTC
abundance: NA; v_gene: TRBV3-1/TRBV3-2; j_gene: TRBJ2-5; len: 17; d_gene: TRBD2; CDR3aa: CASSRGTSGDVGETQYF; CDR3nt: TGTGCCAGCAGCCGAGGGACTAGCGGAGATGTTGGGGAGACCCAGTACTTC
abundance: NA; v_gene: TRBV4-1; j_gene: TRBJ1-2; len: 14; d_gene: TRBD1; CDR3aa: CASSPSGTDYGYTF; CDR3nt: TGCGCCAGCAGCCCATCCGGGACAGACTATGGCTACACCTTC
abundance: once; v_gene: TRBV9; j_gene: TRBJ1-2; len: 15; d_gene: TRBD1; CDR3aa: CASSPTTGPNYGYTF; CDR3nt: TGTGCCAGCAGCCCGACGACAGGGCCTAACTATGGCTACACCTTC
abundance: NA; v_gene: TRBV5-8; j_gene: TRBJ1-2; len: 16; d_gene: TRBD1; CDR3aa: CASSTRTGGLNYGYTF; CDR3nt: TGTGCCAGCAGCACTCGCACAGGGGGCTTAAACTATGGCTACACCTTC
abundance: NA; v_gene: TRBV11-2; j_gene: TRBJ1-1; len: 15; d_gene: NA; CDR3aa: CASSPRQPRDTEAFF; CDR3nt: TGTGCCAGCAGCCCTCGACAGCCGCGGGACACTGAAGCTTTCTTT
abundance: NA; v_gene: TRBV7-3; j_gene: TRBJ2-7; len: 15; d_gene: NA; CDR3aa: CASSLKFKGSYEQYF; CDR3nt: TGTGCCAGCAGCTTAAAGTTTAAAGGGAGCTACGAGCAGTACTTC
abundance: NA; v_gene: TRBV4-3; j_gene: TRBJ2-2; len: 14; d_gene: NA; CDR3aa: CASAPITGSGELFF; CDR3nt: TGCGCCAGCGCCCCAATAACAGGGTCCGGGGAGCTGTTTTTT
abundance: NA; v_gene: TRBV20-1; j_gene: TRBJ1-2; len: 13; d_gene: NA; CDR3aa: CSASPARADGYTF; CDR3nt: TGCAGTGCTAGTCCGGCCAGGGCGGATGGCTACACCTTC
abundance: NA; v_gene: TRBV2; j_gene: TRBJ2-1; len: 14; d_gene: NA; CDR3aa: CASKGPGGYNEQFF; CDR3nt: TGTGCCAGCAAGGGACCTGGCGGTTACAATGAGCAGTTCTTC
abundance: NA; v_gene: TRBV5-1; j_gene: TRBJ1-2; len: 13; d_gene: TRBD1; CDR3aa: CASRRTGNYGYTF; CDR3nt: TGCGCCAGCAGAAGGACAGGGAACTATGGCTACACCTTC
abundance: NA; v_gene: TRBV3-1/TRBV3-2; j_gene: TRBJ2-2; len: 16; d_gene: NA; CDR3aa: CASSQSGRLNTGELFF; CDR3nt: TGTGCCAGCAGCCAAAGCGGGCGATTGAACACCGGGGAGCTGTTTTTT
abundance: NA; v_gene: TRBV3-1/TRBV3-2; j_gene: TRBJ2-2; len: 18; d_gene: TRBD2; CDR3aa: CASSQEWIAGGRTGELFF; CDR3nt: TGTGCCAGCAGCCAAGAGTGGATAGCGGGGGGGCGAACCGGGGAGCTGTTTTTT
abundance: NA; v_gene: TRBV7-2; j_gene: TRBJ2-1; len: 16; d_gene: TRBD1; CDR3aa: CASSAAGGTGGSEQFF; CDR3nt: TGTGCCAGCAGCGCGGCCGGAGGGACAGGGGGGAGTGAGCAGTTCTTC
abundance: NA; v_gene: TRBV28; j_gene: TRBJ2-3; len: 19; d_gene: TRBD2; CDR3aa: CASSLYGTSGRAGTDTQYF; CDR3nt: TGTGCCAGCAGTTTATATGGGACTAGCGGGAGGGCCGGCACAGATACGCAGTATTTT
abundance: NA; v_gene: TRBV2; j_gene: TRBJ2-4; len: 13; d_gene: TRBD1; CDR3aa: CASRWGQQNIQYF; CDR3nt: TGTGCCAGCAGGTGGGGACAGCAAAACATTCAGTACTTC
abundance: NA; v_gene: TRBV19; j_gene: TRBJ2-7; len: 15; d_gene: TRBD1; CDR3aa: CASSMDTGTGIEQYF; CDR3nt: TGTGCCAGTAGTATGGATACGGGGACAGGGATCGAGCAGTACTTC
abundance: NA; v_gene: TRBV18; j_gene: TRBJ1-2; len: 13; d_gene: NA; CDR3aa: CASSPGGGNGYTF; CDR3nt: TGTGCCAGCTCACCGGGCGGGGGAAATGGCTACACCTTC
abundance: NA; v_gene: TRBV10-3; j_gene: TRBJ1-5; len: 12; d_gene: TRBD1; CDR3aa: CASGTENQPQHF; CDR3nt: TGTGCCAGCGGGACAGAAAATCAGCCCCAGCATTTT
abundance: NA; v_gene: TRBV10-1; j_gene: TRBJ1-5; len: 16; d_gene: NA; CDR3aa: CASSVRQGMWYQPQHF; CDR3nt: TGCGCCAGCAGTGTCCGGCAGGGAATGTGGTATCAGCCCCAGCATTTT
abundance: NA; v_gene: TRBV19; j_gene: TRBJ1-3; len: 15; d_gene: NA; CDR3aa: CASSLTPTSGNTIYF; CDR3nt: TGTGCCAGTAGTCTCACCCCGACCTCTGGAAACACCATATATTTT
abundance: NA; v_gene: TRBV4-1; j_gene: TRBJ2-5; len: 18; d_gene: NA; CDR3aa: CASSQRKRAGTGQETQYF; CDR3nt: TGCGCCAGCAGCCAACGCAAGCGAGCGGGGACAGGTCAAGAGACCCAGTACTTC